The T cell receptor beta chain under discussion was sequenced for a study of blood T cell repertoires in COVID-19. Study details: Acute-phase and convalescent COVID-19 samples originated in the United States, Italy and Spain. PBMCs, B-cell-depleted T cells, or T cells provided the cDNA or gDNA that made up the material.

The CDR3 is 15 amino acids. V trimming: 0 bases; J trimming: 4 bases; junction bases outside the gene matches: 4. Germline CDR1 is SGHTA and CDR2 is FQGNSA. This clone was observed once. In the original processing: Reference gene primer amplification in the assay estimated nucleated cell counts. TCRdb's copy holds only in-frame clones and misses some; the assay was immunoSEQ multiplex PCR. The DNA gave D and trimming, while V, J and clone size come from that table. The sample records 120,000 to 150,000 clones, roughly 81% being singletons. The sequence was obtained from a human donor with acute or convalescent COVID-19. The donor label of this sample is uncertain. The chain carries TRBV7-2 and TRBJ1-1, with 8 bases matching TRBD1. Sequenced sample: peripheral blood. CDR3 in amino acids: CASSLASRGPTEAFF. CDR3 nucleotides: TGTGCCAGCAGCTTAGCGAGCAGGGGGCCCACTGAAGCTTTCTTT.